This record covers a single T cell receptor beta chain. The V gene's germline CDR1 is SNHLY and CDR2 FYNNEI. V lost 3 bases, J lost 6 bases, and 11 bases stayed unmatched. This CDR3 comprises 16 residues. The sample comes from a study of blood T cell repertoires in COVID-19. Study-wide context: PBMCs, B-cell-depleted T cells, or T cells provided the cDNA or gDNA that made up the material.

Some clones are missing from TCRdb's copy, which holds only in-frame ones; the method was immunoSEQ multiplex PCR. Of about 140,000 clones listed, over 70% are singletons. Sample: peripheral blood. This TCR derives from a woman aged 55-70 years with acute or convalescent COVID-19. The chain joins TRBV2 to TRBJ2-3; 8 positions match TRBD1. The chain's CDR3 is CASSEQRTGLSDTQYF. CDR3 in DNA: TGTGCCAGCAGTGAGCAGAGGACAGGGTTGAGCGATACGCAGTATTTT.